The next 27 T cell receptor beta chains were all read from a single sample in a study of Ad26.COV2.S vaccination and SARS-CoV-2 variants. This sample's treatment: 15 to 20 received Ad26.COV2.S at low or high dose, single or two shots; about 5 received placebo; per-sample allocation not given. Samples analyzed were those drawn on day 63 after the first vaccine or placebo injection. Profiling relied on immunoSEQ multiplex PCR, and the TCRdb table lists in-frame clones only, not all of them. There are a few hundred thousand clones in the sample; 90% occur only once, and roughly 4% lies in the top ten. Sequences were derived from peripheral blood, sampled in a trial of Ad26.COV2.S vaccine versus placebo. All receptors come from a person aged 18-65 years who received the Ad26.COV2.S COVID-19 vaccine or a placebo.

Comments on this clone: Other DNA sequences in this specimen translate into the identical CDR3. The V call is TRBV28, the J call TRBJ1-1; D is undetermined. The germline V gene encodes CDR1 MDHEN and CDR2 SYDVKM. This CDR3 spans 13 amino acids. Trimming took off 4 bases at V and 0 bases at J, with 6 bases between the two ends. This CDR3 is CASSSSMNTEAFF. The CDR3 coding sequence is TGTGCCAGCAGTTCGTCCATGAACACTGAAGCTTTCTTT.

The chain's CDR3 is CASSFPGDGEKLFF. The CDR3 bases are TGTGCCAGCAGCTTCCCAGGGGACGGTGAAAAACTGTTTTTT. This chain joins TRBV5-4 and TRBJ1-4, with D perhaps TRBD1 (6 bases). V was cut by 2 bases and J by 7 bases, with 12 bases left in between. This CDR3 spans 14 amino acids. CDR1 is SGHNT and CDR2 is YYREEE in the germline V gene (reference sequence).

CDR3 nucleotide sequence: TGTGCCAGTAGACAGGGGACCTTCAATCAGCCCCAGCATTTT. This codes for CASRQGTFNQPQHF. The chain has TRBV28 and TRBJ1-5, with 8 bases that match TRBD1. The CDR3 has 14 amino acids. The germline V gene has CDR1 MDHEN and CDR2 SYDVKM. Trimming removed 9 bases from V and 3 bases from J; junction bases left unmatched: 7.

The chain joins TRBV10-3 to TRBJ2-2; D not certain. Trimming took off 8 bases at V and 4 bases at J, with 5 bases between the two ends. The CDR3 is made up of 11 amino acids. The germline gives CDR1 ENHRY, CDR2 SYGVKD. DNA of the CDR3: TGTGCCATCTGGTCCACCGGGGAGCTGTTTTTT. Residues: CAIWSTGELFF.

The V call is TRBV7-3, the J call TRBJ1-6; D call uncertain. The length of the CDR3 is 17 residues. The germline gives CDR1 SGHTA, CDR2 FQGTGA. The V end was cut by 2 bases, the J end by 0 bases, with 11 bases between. The CDR3, as DNA: TGTGCCAGCAGCTTATTATCTCGGAGCTCCTATAATTCACCCCTCCACTTT. Encoded protein: CASSLLSRSSYNSPLHF.

The chain couples TRBV9 to TRBJ2-1, with 12 nucleotides matching TRBD2. The length of the CDR3 is 21 residues. Germline V gene lookup returns CDR1 SGDLS and CDR2 YYNGEE. Trimming at V came to 4 bases and at J to 5 bases, leaving 22 bases not matched to a gene. CDR3 amino acids: CASSISRRGASGRDANNEQFF. The CDR3 DNA reads TGTGCCAGCAGCATAAGTAGGCGGGGGGCTAGCGGGAGGGATGCGAACAATGAGCAGTTCTTC.

This sequence joins TRBV19 and TRBJ2-7, with 11 bases fitting TRBD2. The J segment lost 5 bases and the V segment lost 5 bases, leaving 8 bases of the junction unmatched. The germline V gene encodes CDR1 LNHDA and CDR2 SQIVND (reference sequence). CDR3 length equals 15 residues. This chain's CDR3 is CASSLSGRASHEQYF. The CDR3 DNA reads as TGTGCCAGTAGTCTTAGCGGGAGGGCGAGCCACGAGCAGTACTTC.

This chain links TRBV19 with TRBJ2-7; D possibly uses TRBD1 or TRBD2 (6 bases each). Trimming took 6 bases from V and 5 from J, leaving 23 bases between them. The germline CDR1 and CDR2 sequences are LNHDA and SQIVND (reference sequence). The CDR3 runs to 16 residues. The CDR3 loop is CASSPYFAPRGDEQYF. CDR3 sequence (DNA): TGTGCCAGTAGCCCCTACTTCGCCCCGAGGGGGGACGAGCAGTACTTC.

This chain joins TRBV5-1 and TRBJ2-5; D might be TRBD1 (5 bases). The V and J ends lost 1 base and 3 bases respectively, with 13 bases between them. Germline V lookup: CDR1 SGHRS, CDR2 YFSETQ. This CDR3 has 15 amino acids. For the CDR3, the DNA is TGCGCCAGCAGCTTGAACAGGCGCGTGGAAGAGACCCAGTACTTC. This sequence encodes CASSLNRRVEETQYF.

The chain carries TRBV28 and TRBJ1-5; a possible D gene is TRBD1 (5 bases). The CDR3 is 17 amino acids. V was cut by 5 bases and J by 1 base, with 18 bases left in between. Germline-derived CDR1 and CDR2 are MDHEN and SYDVKM. The CDR3 spells CASSHMGGGRSNQPQHF. As DNA, the CDR3 is TGTGCCAGCAGTCATATGGGGGGAGGTCGGAGCAATCAGCCCCAGCATTTT.

This clone occurred once. The rearrangement uses TRBV6-5 and TRBJ2-2; TRBD2 aligns across 7 bases. After removal of 10 bases from V and 5 bases from J, the junction contained 10 bases not matched to a gene. Germline CDR1 and CDR2: MNHEY and SVGAGI. The CDR3 totals 14 residues. The CDR3 reads CATSGTPGTGELFF. The CDR3 region has the DNA TGTGCCACCAGCGGGACTCCCGGAACCGGGGAGCTGTTTTTT.

The V gene is TRBV18, the J gene TRBJ2-7; no clear D gene. V lost 2 bases to trimming and J lost 0 bases, with 5 bases between them. CDR3 size: 13 residues. Germline CDR1 reads KGHSH; CDR2 reads LQKENI. CDR3 residues: CASSPRVSYEQYF. Here the CDR3 DNA reads TGTGCCAGCTCACCAAGGGTCTCCTACGAGCAGTACTTC.

The chain recombines TRBV24-1 with TRBJ2-7; D is possibly TRBD1 or TRBD2 (7 bases each). The CDR3 loop spans 15 amino acids. The V end was cut by 2 bases, the J end by 4 bases, with 14 bases between. The germline CDR1 and CDR2 sequences are KGHDR and SFDVKD. DNA for the CDR3: TGTGCCACCAGTGATTCGAGACAGGGAGGGTACGAGCAGTACTTC. Its translation is CATSDSRQGGYEQYF.

This sequence joins TRBV28 and TRBJ2-4, with no clear D. The CDR3 is 16 amino acids. Trimming stripped 6 bases from V and 0 bases from J, with 15 bases between. In germline, CDR1 is MDHEN, CDR2 SYDVKM. CDR3 region: CASSIPGELAKNIQYF. DNA for the CDR3: TGTGCCAGCAGCATCCCCGGCGAACTAGCCAAAAACATTCAGTACTTC. Full variable domain (remainder filled in from reference TRBV28 and TRBJ2-4): DVKVTQSSRYLVKRTGEKVFLECVQDMDHENMFWYRQDPGLGLRLIYFSYDVKMKEKGDIPEGYSVSREKKERFSLILESASTNQTSMYLCASSIPGELAKNIQYFGAGTRLSVL.

The rearrangement links TRBV29-1 to TRBJ1-5; D call uncertain. V lost 4 bases to trimming and J lost 5 bases, with 12 bases between them. The germline gives CDR1 SQVTM, CDR2 ANQGSEA. CDR3 length: 13 amino acids. CDR3 in DNA: TGCAGCGTTGCCTGGGGAGAGGATCAGCCCCAGCATTTT. Residues: CSVAWGEDQPQHF.

The genes are TRBV9 and TRBJ1-1; 9 bases fit TRBD1. CDR3 length: 14 residues. Germline values: CDR1 SGDLS, CDR2 YYNGEE. The trim removed 7 bases at V and 8 bases at J, leaving 12 bases unmatched. For the CDR3, the DNA is TGTGCCAGCGTCAGGGGGCTGGGACAGGGAGAAGCTTTCTTT. Translating gives CASVRGLGQGEAFF.

J is TRBJ2-1 and V is TRBV2, with 14 bases lining up with TRBD2. Unmatched junction bases numbered 1, after V lost 5 bases and J lost 10 bases. This CDR3 is 13 amino acids long. Germline CDR1 is SNHLY and CDR2 is FYNNEI. The CDR3 loop reads CASSRTSGREQFF. Written as DNA, the CDR3 is TGTGCCAGCAGTAGGACTAGCGGGAGGGAGCAGTTCTTC.

The rearrangement joins TRBV6-5 to TRBJ1-1, with D hard to call. With 7 bases removed from V and 0 bases from J, the gap between germline ends came to 12 bases. Germline V gene lookup returns CDR1 MNHEY and CDR2 SVGAGI. There are 14 residues in the CDR3. The CDR3 DNA follows: TGTGCCAGCATCCCTAATGCGATGAACACTGAAGCTTTCTTT. Protein sequence: CASIPNAMNTEAFF.

Regarding this clone: This sample includes further DNA sequences coding for the same CDR3. The J gene is TRBJ2-7, the V gene TRBV10-3; 7 bases fit TRBD1. The ends lost 3 bases at V and 4 bases at J; junction bases unmatched: 0. The germline V gene encodes CDR1 ENHRY and CDR2 SYGVKD. This CDR3 comprises 12 residues. Written as DNA, the CDR3 is TGTGCCATCAGTGACAGGGGGTACGAGCAGTACTTC. Translation gives CAISDRGYEQYF.

This clone was detected only once. This CDR3 is also generated by other DNA sequences in the sample. The rearrangement uses TRBV29-1 and TRBJ2-1; no reliable D call. This CDR3 comprises 14 residues. The germline V gene encodes CDR1 SQVTM and CDR2 ANQGSEA. Trimming took off 4 bases at V and 0 bases at J, with 10 bases between the two ends. In nucleotides, the CDR3 is TGCAGCGTTGTGGGCGGCAGCTCCTACAATGAGCAGTTCTTC. This translates into CSVVGGSSYNEQFF.

The J gene is TRBJ2-5, the V gene TRBV9; 10 nucleotides line up with TRBD1. In germline, CDR1 is SGDLS, CDR2 YYNGEE. CDR3 length equals 16 residues. V shed 0 bases and J 5 bases; nucleotides not matched to a gene: 7. CDR3 region: CASSVGPGQGLETQYF. The CDR3, as DNA: TGTGCCAGCAGCGTAGGGCCGGGACAGGGGTTGGAGACCCAGTACTTC. Full variable domain (rest looked up from reference TRBV9 and TRBJ2-5): DSGVTQTPKHLITATGQRVTLRCSPRSGDLSVYWYQQSLDQGLQFLIQYYNGEERAKGNILERFSAQQFPDLHSELNLSSLELGDSALYFCASSVGPGQGLETQYFGPGTRLLVL.

This chain uses TRBV5-1 with TRBJ2-3; the match to TRBD2 covers 7 bases. V lost 0 bases and J lost 2; bases outside the gene matches: 6. Germline assignment: CDR1 SGHRS and CDR2 YFSETQ. This CDR3 has 16 residues. The chain's CDR3 is CASSLAASGNTDTQYF. In DNA, the CDR3 is TGCGCCAGCAGCTTGGCCGCTAGCGGTAACACAGATACGCAGTATTTT.

The V gene is TRBV28, the J gene TRBJ1-3; no reliable D call. The length of the CDR3 is 14 residues. CDR1 and CDR2 (germline): MDHEN, SYDVKM. The V end lost 3 bases, the J end lost 2 bases, and 8 bases lay between the germline ends. CDR3 in DNA: TGTGCCAGCAGTTTGGCCACAGCTGGAAACACCATATATTTT. It translates to CASSLATAGNTIYF.

V gene TRBV5-1 combines with J gene TRBJ2-3; D is unclear. Trimming pared 3 bases from V and 8 bases from J, leaving 10 bases between. Germline CDR1 reads SGHRS; CDR2 reads YFSETQ. This CDR3 is 12 amino acids long. The CDR3 bases are TGCGCCAGCAGCTCAAGTTCTCTTACGCAGTATTTT. It codes for CASSSSSLTQYF.

The chain has TRBV19 and TRBJ1-2; D not certain. The CDR3 covers 15 residues. Germline V gene data show CDR1 as LNHDA and CDR2 as SQIVND (reference sequence). Trimming took off 6 bases at V and 0 bases at J, with 14 bases between the two ends. The CDR3 region is CASSLDLTANYGYTF. In nucleotides, the CDR3 is TGTGCCAGTAGCCTGGACCTAACTGCTAACTATGGCTACACCTTC.

In its sample, this clone was seen once. The genes are TRBV10-3 and TRBJ2-3; 10 bases are a match to TRBD2. Per germline, CDR1 ENHRY and CDR2 SYGVKD. This CDR3 is built from 14 residues. V dropped 4 bases and J dropped 6; count of bases not matched to a gene: 4. DNA of the CDR3: TGTGCCATCAGTGGGACTAGCGGCGAGGATACGCAGTATTTT. Translating gives CAISGTSGEDTQYF.

The chain uses TRBV27 and TRBJ1-4; D is undetermined. This CDR3 has 13 amino acids. Per germline, CDR1 MNHEY and CDR2 SMNVEV (reference sequence). V was shortened by 2 bases and J by 5 bases, with 6 bases between the two germline ends. CDR3 region: CASSLAGNEKLFF. In DNA form, the CDR3 reads TGTGCCAGCAGTTTAGCGGGGAATGAAAAACTGTTTTTT. Full variable domain (missing parts from reference TRBV27 and TRBJ1-4): EAQVTQNPRYLITVTGKKLTVTCSQNMNHEYMSWYRQDPGLGLRQIYYSMNVEVTDKGDVPEGYKVSRKEKRNFPLILESPSPNQTSLYFCASSLAGNEKLFFGSGTQLSVL.